This T cell receptor beta chain comes out of a study of blood T cell repertoires in COVID-19. At the level of the study: There were acute and convalescent COVID-19 samples, and they came from the United States, Italy and Spain.

Living in 24 US areas, the participants were between roughly 18 and 90 years of age. Which cohort a participant joined came from the clinical history participants gave. Methods used by the authors: It was from reference gene primer amplification that nucleated cell counts were estimated. Sequencing used immunoSEQ multiplex PCR; TCRdb keeps in-frame clones, though not all of them. The DNA was the basis for D and trimming; V, J and clone size are from that table. Among around 250,000 clones listed, about 82% were seen once. Germline V lookup: CDR1 SGDLS, CDR2 YYNGEE. V gave up 0 bases and J gave up 5 bases, with 9 bases separating them. This CDR3 spans 14 amino acids.

This chain uses TRBV9 with TRBJ2-4; D may be TRBD2 (6 bases). The TCR sequence derives from a woman aged 45-60 years who had recovered from COVID-19. Material: PBMCs or T cells enriched from blood (not recorded which). CDR3 DNA sequence: TGTGCCAGCAGCGTAGGGGACTCGCAAAACATTCAGTACTTC. Protein product: CASSVGDSQNIQYF.